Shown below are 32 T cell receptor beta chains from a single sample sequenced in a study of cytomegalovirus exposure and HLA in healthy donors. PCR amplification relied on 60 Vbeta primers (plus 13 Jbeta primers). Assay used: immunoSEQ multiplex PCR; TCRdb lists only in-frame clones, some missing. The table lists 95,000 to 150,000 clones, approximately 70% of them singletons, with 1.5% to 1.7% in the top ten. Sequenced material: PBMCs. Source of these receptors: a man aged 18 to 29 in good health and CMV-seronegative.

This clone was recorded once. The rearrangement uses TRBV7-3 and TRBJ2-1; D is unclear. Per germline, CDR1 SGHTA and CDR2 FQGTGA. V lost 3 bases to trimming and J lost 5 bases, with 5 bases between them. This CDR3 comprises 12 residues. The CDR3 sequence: CASSFGDNEQFF. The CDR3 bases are TGTGCCAGCAGCTTCGGAGACAATGAGCAGTTCTTC.

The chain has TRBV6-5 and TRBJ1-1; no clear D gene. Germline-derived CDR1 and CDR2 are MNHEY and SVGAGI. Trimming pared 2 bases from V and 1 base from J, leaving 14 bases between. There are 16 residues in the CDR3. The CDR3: CASSYAAAAANTEAFF. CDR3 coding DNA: TGTGCCAGCAGTTACGCGGCGGCGGCAGCGAACACTGAAGCTTTCTTT.

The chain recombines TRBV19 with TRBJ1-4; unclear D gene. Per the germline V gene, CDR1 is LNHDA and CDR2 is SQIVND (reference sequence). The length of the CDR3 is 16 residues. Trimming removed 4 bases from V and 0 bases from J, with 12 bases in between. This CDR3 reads CASSTRRFATNEKLFF. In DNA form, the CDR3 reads TGTGCCAGTAGTACCCGCCGGTTTGCAACTAATGAAAAACTGTTTTTT.

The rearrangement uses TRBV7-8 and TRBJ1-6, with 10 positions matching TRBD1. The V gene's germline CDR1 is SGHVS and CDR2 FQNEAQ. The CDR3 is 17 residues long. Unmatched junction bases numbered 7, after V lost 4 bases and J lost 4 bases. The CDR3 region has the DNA TGTGCCAGCAGCTACCCGGGACAGGGGCCTTATAATTCACCCCTCCACTTT. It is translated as CASSYPGQGPYNSPLHF.

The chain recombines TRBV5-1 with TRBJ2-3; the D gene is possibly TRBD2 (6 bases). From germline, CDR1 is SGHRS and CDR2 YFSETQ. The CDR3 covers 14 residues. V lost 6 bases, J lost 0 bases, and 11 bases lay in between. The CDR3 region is CASTAGGSTDTQYF. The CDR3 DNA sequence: TGCGCCAGCACCGCCGGGGGTAGCACAGATACGCAGTATTTT.

The CDR3 coding sequence is TGTGCCAACCCCCGGGGGGGGAGCGGCTATGGCTACACCTTC. This translates into CANPRGGSGYGYTF. The V gene is TRBV2, the J gene TRBJ1-2, with D possibly TRBD1 on 5 matching bases. V was clipped by 10 bases and J by 4 bases, with 19 bases between them. In germline, CDR1 is SNHLY, CDR2 FYNNEI. The CDR3 is 14 amino acids.

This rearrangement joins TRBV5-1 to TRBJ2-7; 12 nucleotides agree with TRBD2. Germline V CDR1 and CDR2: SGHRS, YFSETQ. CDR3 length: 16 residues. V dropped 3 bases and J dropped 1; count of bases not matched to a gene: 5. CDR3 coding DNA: TGCGCCAGCAGCTCTGGACTAGCGGGGTTGTCCTACGAGCAGTACTTC. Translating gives CASSSGLAGLSYEQYF. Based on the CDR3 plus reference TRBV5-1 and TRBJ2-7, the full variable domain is KAGVTQTPRYLIKTRGQQVTLSCSPISGHRSVSWYQQTPGQGLQFLFEYFSETQRNKGNFPGRFSGRQFSNSRSEMNVSTLELGDSALYLCASSSGLAGLSYEQYFGPGTRLTVT.

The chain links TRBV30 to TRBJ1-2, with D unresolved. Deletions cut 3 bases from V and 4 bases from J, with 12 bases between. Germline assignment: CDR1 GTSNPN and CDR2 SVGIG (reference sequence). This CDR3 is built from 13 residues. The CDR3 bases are TGTGCCTGGAGCCAATGGAGCCTCTATGGCTACACCTTC. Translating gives CAWSQWSLYGYTF.

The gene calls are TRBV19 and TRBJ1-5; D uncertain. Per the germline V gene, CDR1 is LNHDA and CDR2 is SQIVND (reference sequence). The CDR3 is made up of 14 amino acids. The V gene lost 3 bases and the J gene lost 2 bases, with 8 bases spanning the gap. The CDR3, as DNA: TGTGCCAGTAGTATTTTCCGGGGCAATCAGCCCCAGCATTTT. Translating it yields CASSIFRGNQPQHF.

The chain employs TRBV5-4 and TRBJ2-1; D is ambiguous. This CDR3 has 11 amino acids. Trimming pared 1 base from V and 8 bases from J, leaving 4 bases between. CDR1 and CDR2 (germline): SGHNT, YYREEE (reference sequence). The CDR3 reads CASSLYYEQFF. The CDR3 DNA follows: TGTGCCAGCAGCTTGTATTATGAGCAGTTCTTC.

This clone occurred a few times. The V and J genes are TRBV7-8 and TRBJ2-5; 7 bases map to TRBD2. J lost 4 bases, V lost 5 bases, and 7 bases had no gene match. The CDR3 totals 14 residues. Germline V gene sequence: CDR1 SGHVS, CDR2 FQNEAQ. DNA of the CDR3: TGTGCCAGCAGCCTCCGATCGGGGGGAGAGACCCAGTACTTC. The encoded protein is CASSLRSGGETQYF.

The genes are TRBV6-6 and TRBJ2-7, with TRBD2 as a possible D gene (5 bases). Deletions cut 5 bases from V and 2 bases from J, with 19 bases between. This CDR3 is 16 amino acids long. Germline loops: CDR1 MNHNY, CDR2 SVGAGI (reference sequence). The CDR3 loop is CASSKQRPAGTYEQYF. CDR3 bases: TGTGCCAGCAGTAAACAGCGCCCAGCCGGGACCTACGAGCAGTACTTC.

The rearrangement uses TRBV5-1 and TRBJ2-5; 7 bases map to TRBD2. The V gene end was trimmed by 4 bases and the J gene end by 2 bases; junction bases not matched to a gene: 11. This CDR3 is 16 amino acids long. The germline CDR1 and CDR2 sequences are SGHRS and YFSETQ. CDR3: CASSILGTTGQETQYF. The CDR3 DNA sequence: TGCGCCAGCAGCATCTTAGGGACTACCGGTCAAGAGACCCAGTACTTC.

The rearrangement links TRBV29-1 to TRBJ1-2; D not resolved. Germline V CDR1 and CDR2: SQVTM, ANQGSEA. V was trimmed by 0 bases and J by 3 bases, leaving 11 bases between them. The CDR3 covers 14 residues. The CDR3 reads CSVEDRVGDYGYTF. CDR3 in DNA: TGCAGCGTTGAAGATCGGGTCGGAGACTATGGCTACACCTTC. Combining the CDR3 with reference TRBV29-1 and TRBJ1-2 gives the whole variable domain SAVISQKPSRDICQRGTSLTIQCQVDSQVTMMFWYRQQPGQSLTLIATANQGSEATYESGFVIDKFPISRPNLTFSTLTVSNMSPEDSSIYLCSVEDRVGDYGYTFGSGTRLTVV.

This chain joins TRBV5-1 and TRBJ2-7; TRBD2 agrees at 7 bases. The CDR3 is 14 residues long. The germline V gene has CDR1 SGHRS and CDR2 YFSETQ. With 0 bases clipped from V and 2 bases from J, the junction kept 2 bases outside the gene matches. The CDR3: CASSLGAGAYEQYF. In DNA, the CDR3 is TGCGCCAGCAGCTTGGGGGCGGGGGCCTACGAGCAGTACTTC.

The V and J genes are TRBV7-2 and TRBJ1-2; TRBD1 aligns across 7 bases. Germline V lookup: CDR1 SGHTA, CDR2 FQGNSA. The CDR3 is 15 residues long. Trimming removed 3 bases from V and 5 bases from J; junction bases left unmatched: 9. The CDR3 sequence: CASSFSTTGRYGYTF. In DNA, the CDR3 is TGTGCCAGCAGCTTTTCAACGACAGGGAGATATGGCTACACCTTC. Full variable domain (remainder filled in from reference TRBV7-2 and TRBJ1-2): GAGVSQSPSNKVTEKGKDVELRCDPISGHTALYWYRQSLGQGLEFLIYFQGNSAPDKSGLPSDRFSAERTGGSVSTLTIQRTQQEDSAVYLCASSFSTTGRYGYTFGSGTRLTVV.

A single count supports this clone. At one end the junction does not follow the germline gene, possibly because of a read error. The CDR3 coding sequence is TGTGCCAGCGGTTTGCGGGGGGGGAAAGAGACCCAGTACTTC. It is translated as CASGLRGGKETQYF. The V and J genes are TRBV27 and TRBJ2-5, with 9 positions matching TRBD2. Germline assignment: CDR1 MNHEY and CDR2 SMNVEV (reference sequence). This CDR3 spans 14 amino acids.

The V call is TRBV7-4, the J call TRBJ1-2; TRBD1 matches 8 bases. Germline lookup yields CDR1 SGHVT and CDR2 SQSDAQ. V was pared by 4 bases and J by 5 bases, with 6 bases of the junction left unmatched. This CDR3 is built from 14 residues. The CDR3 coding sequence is TGTGCCAGCAGCTCAACCCGGGACAGGTATGGCTACACCTTC. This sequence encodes CASSSTRDRYGYTF.

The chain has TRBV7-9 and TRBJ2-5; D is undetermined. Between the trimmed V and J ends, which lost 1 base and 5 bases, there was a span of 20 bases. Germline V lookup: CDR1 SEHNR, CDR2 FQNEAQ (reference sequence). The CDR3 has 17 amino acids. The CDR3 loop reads CASSLEVAGISRETQYF. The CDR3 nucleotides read TGTGCCAGCAGCTTAGAAGTTGCAGGAATTTCTCGGGAGACCCAGTACTTC. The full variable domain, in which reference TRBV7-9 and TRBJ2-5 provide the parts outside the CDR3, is DTGVSQNPRHKITKRGQNVTFRCDPISEHNRLYWYRQTLGQGPEFLTYFQNEAQLEKSRLLSDRFSAERPKGSFSTLEIQRTEQGDSAMYLCASSLEVAGISRETQYFGPGTRLLVL.

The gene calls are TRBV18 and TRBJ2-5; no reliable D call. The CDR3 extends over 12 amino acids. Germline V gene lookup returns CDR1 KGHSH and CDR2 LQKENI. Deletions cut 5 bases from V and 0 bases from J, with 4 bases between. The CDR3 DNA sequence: TGTGCCAGCTCATCGTACCAAGAGACCCAGTACTTC. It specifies CASSSYQETQYF.

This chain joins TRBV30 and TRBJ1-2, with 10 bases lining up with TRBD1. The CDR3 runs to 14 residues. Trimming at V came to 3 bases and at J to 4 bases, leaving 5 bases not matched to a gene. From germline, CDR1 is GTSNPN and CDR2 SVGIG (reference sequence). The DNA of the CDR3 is TGTGCCTGGAGATTCGGGACAGGGGCCTATGGCTACACCTTC. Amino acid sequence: CAWRFGTGAYGYTF.

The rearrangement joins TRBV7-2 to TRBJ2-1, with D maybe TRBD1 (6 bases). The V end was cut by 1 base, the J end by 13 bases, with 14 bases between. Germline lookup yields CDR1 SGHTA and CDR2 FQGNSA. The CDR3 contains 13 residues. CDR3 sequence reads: CASSLDAAGEQFF. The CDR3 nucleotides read TGTGCCAGCAGCTTAGACGCCGCAGGGGAACAGTTCTTC.

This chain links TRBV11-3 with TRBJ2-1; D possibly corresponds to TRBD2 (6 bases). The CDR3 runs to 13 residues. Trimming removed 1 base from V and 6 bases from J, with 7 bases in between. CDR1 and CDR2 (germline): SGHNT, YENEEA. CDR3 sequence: CASSLGGGNEQFF. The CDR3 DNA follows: TGTGCCAGCAGCTTAGGGGGAGGCAATGAGCAGTTCTTC.

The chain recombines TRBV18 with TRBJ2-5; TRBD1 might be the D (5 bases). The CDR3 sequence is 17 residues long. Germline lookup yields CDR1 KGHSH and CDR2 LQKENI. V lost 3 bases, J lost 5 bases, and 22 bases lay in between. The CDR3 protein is CASSPRLGTGPRETQYF. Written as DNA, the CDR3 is TGTGCCAGCTCACCTAGGCTGGGAACAGGCCCCCGGGAGACCCAGTACTTC.

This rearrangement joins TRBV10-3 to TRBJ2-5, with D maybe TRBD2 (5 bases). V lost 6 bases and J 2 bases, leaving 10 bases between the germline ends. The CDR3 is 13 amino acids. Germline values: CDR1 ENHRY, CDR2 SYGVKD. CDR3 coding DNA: TGTGCCATCAGGAGGACTGATCAAGAGACCCAGTACTTC. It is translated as CAIRRTDQETQYF.

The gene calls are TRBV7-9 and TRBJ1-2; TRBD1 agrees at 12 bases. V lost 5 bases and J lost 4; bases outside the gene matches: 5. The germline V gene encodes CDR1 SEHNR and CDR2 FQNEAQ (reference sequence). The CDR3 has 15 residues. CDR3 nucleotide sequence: TGTGCCAGCAGCAAGGGGGACAGGGGGCCCTATGGCTACACCTTC. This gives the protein CASSKGDRGPYGYTF.

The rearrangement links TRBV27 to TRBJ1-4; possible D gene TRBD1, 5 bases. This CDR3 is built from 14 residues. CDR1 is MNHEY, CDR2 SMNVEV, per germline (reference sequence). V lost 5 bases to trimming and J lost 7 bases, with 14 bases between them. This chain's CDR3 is CASSPRGGSEKLFF. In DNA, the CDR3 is TGTGCCAGCAGTCCTCGGGGGGGGAGTGAAAAACTGTTTTTT.

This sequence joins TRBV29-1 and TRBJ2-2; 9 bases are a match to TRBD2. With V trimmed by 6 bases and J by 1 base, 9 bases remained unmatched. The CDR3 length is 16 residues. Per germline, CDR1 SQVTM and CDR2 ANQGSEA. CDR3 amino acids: CSVGVGSGGNTGELFF. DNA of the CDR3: TGCAGCGTGGGGGTTGGTAGCGGGGGGAACACCGGGGAGCTGTTTTTT.

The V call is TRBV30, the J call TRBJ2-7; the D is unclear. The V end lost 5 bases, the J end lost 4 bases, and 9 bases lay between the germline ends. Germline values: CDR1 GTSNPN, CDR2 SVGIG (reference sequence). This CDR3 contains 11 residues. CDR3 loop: CAWEKLYEQYF. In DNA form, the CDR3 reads TGTGCCTGGGAGAAATTGTACGAGCAGTACTTC. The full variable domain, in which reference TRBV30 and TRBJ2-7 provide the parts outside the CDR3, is SQTIHQWPATLVQPVGSPLSLECTVEGTSNPNLYWYRQAAGRGLQLLFYSVGIGQISSEVPQNLSASRPQDRQFILSSKKLLLSDSGFYLCAWEKLYEQYFGPGTRLTVT.

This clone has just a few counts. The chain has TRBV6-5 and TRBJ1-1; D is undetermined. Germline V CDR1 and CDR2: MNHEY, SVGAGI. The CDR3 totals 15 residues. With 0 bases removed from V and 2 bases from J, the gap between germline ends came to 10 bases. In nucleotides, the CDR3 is TGTGCCAGCAGTTACTCGGCTTATCCTAACACTGAAGCTTTCTTT. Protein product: CASSYSAYPNTEAFF.

CDR3 coding DNA: TGCGCCAGCAGTCAATCTGAACAGGGGGCCCACAATGAGCAGTTCTTC. Its protein product is CASSQSEQGAHNEQFF. V usage is TRBV23-1 and J usage is TRBJ2-1; TRBD1 aligns across 9 bases. TRBV23-1 is classed as an ORF, of uncertain function. With 0 bases clipped from V and 5 bases from J, the junction kept 5 bases outside the gene matches. This CDR3 has 16 amino acids.

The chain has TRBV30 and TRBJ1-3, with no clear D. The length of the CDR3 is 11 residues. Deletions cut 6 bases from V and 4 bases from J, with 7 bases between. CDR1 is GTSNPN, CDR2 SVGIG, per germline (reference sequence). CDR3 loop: CACAGGNTIYF. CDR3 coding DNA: TGTGCCTGCGCGGGCGGAAACACCATATATTTT.